These 7 T cell receptor beta chains share one sample of origin, sequenced in a study of blood T cell repertoires in COVID-19 (dated by TCRdb to the early 2020s). Library preparation used the immunoSEQ multiplex PCR assay. The immuneACCESS repertoire file appears here via TCRdb, limited to in-frame rearrangements. These files lack a portion of the clones; in checked studies, under half of the deficit traces to unresolved V genes, and the cause of the others is not known. The sample data list roughly 260,000 clones, and about 89% of these were observed just once. The top ten clones comprise 2% to 2.5% of the sample. The specimen sequenced was peripheral blood. These TCRs come from a woman between 50 and 59 years old with acute or convalescent COVID-19.

The chain recombines TRBV5-1 with TRBJ2-7; 9 bases map to TRBD1. The germline V gene encodes CDR1 SGHRS and CDR2 YFSETQ. Trimming at V came to 4 bases and at J to 4 bases, leaving 9 bases not matched to a gene. The CDR3 consists of 15 residues. For the CDR3, the DNA is TGCGCCAGCAGCCTGTACCGGGACAGGGAGTACGAGCAGTACTTC. This translates into CASSLYRDREYEQYF.

CDR3 DNA sequence: TGTGCCACTTGGCTAGCGAAGTACAATGAGCAGTTCTTC. It specifies CATWLAKYNEQFF. The chain uses TRBV2 and TRBJ2-1; D might be TRBD2 (6 bases). V was pared by 10 bases and J by 4 bases, with 14 bases between. Germline CDR1 reads SNHLY; CDR2 reads FYNNEI. This CDR3 is built from 13 residues.

This sequence joins TRBV5-1 and TRBJ2-1; TRBD1 matches 9 bases. The germline CDR1 and CDR2 sequences are SGHRS and YFSETQ. Trimming took 4 bases from V and 6 from J; bases not matched to a gene: 8. This CDR3 contains 15 residues. The DNA of the CDR3 is TGCGCCAGCAGCGGAAGACAGGGGGGTCTCAATGAGCAGTTCTTC. Amino acids: CASSGRQGGLNEQFF.

The J gene is TRBJ2-5, the V gene TRBV18, with D unresolved. The CDR3 consists of 11 residues. Trimming shortened V by 9 bases and J by 4 bases, and 9 bases separated the two germline ends. Per germline, CDR1 KGHSH and CDR2 LQKENI. The CDR3 loop is CASQAAETQYF. As DNA, the CDR3 is TGTGCCAGTCAGGCAGCAGAGACCCAGTACTTC.

The rearrangement uses TRBV7-9 and TRBJ2-2, with TRBD1 identical over 9 bases. The CDR3 has 15 amino acids. With V trimmed by 5 bases and J by 5 bases, 6 bases remained unmatched. CDR1 and CDR2 from the germline V gene are SEHNR and FQNEAQ (reference sequence). The CDR3 sequence: CASSLGTGYTGELFF. The CDR3 region has the DNA TGTGCCAGCAGCCTCGGGACAGGGTATACCGGGGAGCTGTTTTTT.

The chain has TRBV27 and TRBJ1-1, with 7 positions matching TRBD1. The J segment lost 4 bases and the V segment lost 5 bases, leaving 10 bases of the junction unmatched. Germline V gene data show CDR1 as MNHEY and CDR2 as SMNVEV (reference sequence). This CDR3 is 15 amino acids long. The CDR3 DNA is TGTGCCAGCAGTCTTTTGGCCAGGGGGAGCACTGAAGCTTTCTTT. This gives the protein CASSLLARGSTEAFF.

This clone appeared a single time. The chain links TRBV5-6 to TRBJ2-2, with a weak D call TRBD2 (6 bases). The CDR3 runs 13 residues. Germline V gene lookup returns CDR1 SGHDT and CDR2 YYEEEE. The ends were cut back, 1 base at V and 7 bases at J, with 8 bases in the middle. CDR3: CASSLLEGGELFF. CDR3 nucleotide sequence: TGTGCCAGCAGCTTGCTGGAGGGCGGGGAGCTGTTTTTT. Full variable domain (remainder filled in from reference TRBV5-6 and TRBJ2-2): DAGVTQSPTHLIKTRGQQVTLRCSPKSGHDTVSWYQQALGQGPQFIFQYYEEEERQRGNFPDRFSGHQFPNYSSELNVNALLLGDSALYLCASSLLEGGELFFGEGSRLTVL.